The 30 T cell receptor beta chains below all came from one sample that was sequenced in a study of CD8 T cells in Susac syndrome. RNA in amounts of about 0.45 to 1 ug was reverse transcribed with random hexamers. Using its own MiXCR run on the immunoSEQ multiplex PCR reads, TCRdb lists one record per CDR3 protein. The table lists some 200,000 distinct CDR3 sequences, about 95% of them singletons. The sequenced material came from CD4+ T cells from PBMCs. Receptors originate from a human donor with multiple sclerosis.

V and J are TRBV13 and TRBJ2-4; D may be TRBD2 (5 bases). Germline CDR1 and CDR2: PRHDT and FYEKMQ (reference sequence). The CDR3 runs to 16 residues. Trimming stripped 4 bases from V and 0 bases from J, with 13 bases between. This CDR3 reads CASSSGLIQAKNIQYF. As DNA, the CDR3 is TGTGCCAGCAGCTCTGGACTGATACAAGCCAAAAACATTCAGTACTTC.

The chain joins TRBV3-1 to TRBJ2-3; a possible D gene is TRBD2 (6 bases). The germline CDR1 and CDR2 sequences are LGHDT and YNNKEL (reference sequence). The V gene lost 5 bases and the J gene lost 0 bases, with 12 bases spanning the gap. The CDR3 is 15 residues long. Here the CDR3 reads CASSKTGLSTDTQYF. The CDR3 DNA reads as TGTGCCAGCAGCAAAACGGGACTTAGCACAGATACGCAGTATTTT.

The chain couples TRBV5-1 to TRBJ1-3; a possible D gene is TRBD1 (6 bases). CDR1 and CDR2 from the germline V gene are SGHRS and YFSETQ. The CDR3 contains 16 residues. Trimming shortened V by 0 bases and J by 0 bases, and 10 bases separated the two germline ends. The CDR3 DNA sequence: TGCGCCAGCAGCTTGGCTGGGGACAACTCTGGAAACACCATATATTTT. Its translation: CASSLAGDNSGNTIYF. Full variable domain (missing parts from reference TRBV5-1 and TRBJ1-3): KAGVTQTPRYLIKTRGQQVTLSCSPISGHRSVSWYQQTPGQGLQFLFEYFSETQRNKGNFPGRFSGRQFSNSRSEMNVSTLELGDSALYLCASSLAGDNSGNTIYFGEGSWLTVV.

This chain links TRBV7-9 with TRBJ2-1; no firm D call. Trimming stripped 4 bases from V and 4 bases from J, with 5 bases between. From germline, CDR1 is SEHNR and CDR2 FQNEAQ (reference sequence). CDR3 length: 12 residues. Here the CDR3 DNA reads TGTGCCAGCAGCTCGGAATACAATGAGCAGTTCTTC. Its protein is CASSSEYNEQFF.

This chain connects TRBV5-1 to TRBJ1-5; 10 bases match TRBD1. This CDR3 has 14 amino acids. Germline lookup yields CDR1 SGHRS and CDR2 YFSETQ. V gave up 4 bases and J gave up 7 bases; unmatched junction bases: 5. CDR3 in DNA: TGCGCCAGCAGCCTAGACAGGGGGCAACAGCCCCAGCATTTT. This translates into CASSLDRGQQPQHF. The full variable domain, completed using reference TRBV5-1 and TRBJ1-5, is KAGVTQTPRYLIKTRGQQVTLSCSPISGHRSVSWYQQTPGQGLQFLFEYFSETQRNKGNFPGRFSGRQFSNSRSEMNVSTLELGDSALYLCASSLDRGQQPQHFGDGTRLSIL.

The chain couples TRBV6-5 to TRBJ2-7; the match to TRBD1 covers 12 bases. The V gene's germline CDR1 is MNHEY and CDR2 SVGAGI. This CDR3 is built from 16 residues. J lost 6 bases, V lost 0 bases, and 6 bases had no gene match. The CDR3 DNA reads as TGTGCCAGCAGTTACTCGCGGGACAGGGGGCCCTCCGAGCAGTACTTC. Translation: CASSYSRDRGPSEQYF.

The V and J genes are TRBV15 and TRBJ2-7, with 10 bases aligning to TRBD1. The junction had 4 bases not matched to a gene; V was cut back by 1 base and J by 7 bases. This CDR3 spans 14 amino acids. CDR1 is LNHNV, CDR2 YYDKDF, per germline (reference sequence). The CDR3 loop reads CATSRVGTGEEQYF. The CDR3, as DNA: TGTGCCACCAGCAGAGTAGGGACAGGGGAAGAGCAGTACTTC.

V is TRBV7-9 and J is TRBJ2-2; 9 bases agree with TRBD1. The CDR3 runs to 15 residues. With V trimmed by 8 bases and J by 5 bases, 9 bases remained unmatched. CDR1 SEHNR and CDR2 FQNEAQ come from the germline V gene (reference sequence). In DNA form, the CDR3 reads TGTGCCAGCCGCCCCCCCGGACAGGGGACCGGGGAGCTGTTTTTT. This gives the protein CASRPPGQGTGELFF.

J is TRBJ1-2 and V is TRBV5-6; 7 bases map to TRBD1. CDR1 and CDR2 from the germline V gene are SGHDT and YYEEEE. J lost 5 bases, V lost 6 bases, and 7 bases had no gene match. The CDR3 is 13 residues long. DNA of the CDR3: TGTGCCAGCACCTACGGACAGGAGTATGGCTACACCTTC. Translation: CASTYGQEYGYTF.

As DNA, the CDR3 is TGTGCCAGTAGTTTATCGGCCAAAAACATTCAGTACTTC. This encodes CASSLSAKNIQYF. The chain couples TRBV19 to TRBJ2-4, with unresolved D. The ends were cut back, 5 bases at V and 1 base at J, with 6 bases in the middle. Germline values: CDR1 LNHDA, CDR2 SQIVND (reference sequence). The CDR3 totals 13 residues.

The chain links TRBV29-1 to TRBJ1-2, with unresolved D. Germline CDR1 SQVTM, CDR2 ANQGSEA. The V end lost 5 bases, the J end lost 6 bases, and 16 bases lay between the germline ends. CDR3 length equals 13 residues. The CDR3 spells CSVTSRLSNGYTF. In nucleotides, the CDR3 is TGCAGCGTTACAAGTCGCCTCTCCAATGGCTACACCTTC.

V and J are TRBV23-1 and TRBJ1-1; D is unresolved. TRBV23-1 is filed as an ORF, its function uncertain. This CDR3 is built from 14 residues. Trimming stripped 4 bases from V and 2 bases from J, with 11 bases between. The CDR3 nucleotides read TGCGCCAGCAGTCCGATAAGCGGAAACACTGAAGCTTTCTTT. Translation: CASSPISGNTEAFF.

The chain joins TRBV7-9 to TRBJ1-2; D is unresolved. Germline CDR1 SEHNR, CDR2 FQNEAQ (reference sequence). The V end was cut by 4 bases, the J end by 3 bases, with 3 bases between. The CDR3 runs 11 residues. The CDR3 DNA reads as TGTGCCAGCAGCTGGGACTATGGCTACACCTTC. Protein: CASSWDYGYTF.

This sequence joins TRBV19 and TRBJ1-5; TRBD1 agrees at 10 bases. This CDR3 has 14 amino acids. Unmatched junction bases numbered 2, after V lost 3 bases and J lost 6 bases. CDR1 is LNHDA, CDR2 SQIVND, per germline (reference sequence). In nucleotides, the CDR3 is TGTGCCAGTAGTATGACAGGGGGCGGTCAGCCCCAGCATTTT. Protein: CASSMTGGGQPQHF.

This clonotype was seen only once. The chain joins TRBV6-2 or TRBV6-3 to TRBJ1-3, with D hard to call. V dropped 7 bases and J dropped 0 bases, with 7 bases sitting between them. This CDR3 comprises 13 residues. Germline lookup yields CDR1 MNHEY and CDR2 SVGEGT. DNA of the CDR3: TGTGCCAGCAAGCGTCGCTCTGGAAACACCATATATTTT. As protein: CASKRRSGNTIYF.

This CDR3 is CASSLSRDSPLHF. In DNA, the CDR3 is TGTGCCAGCAGCTTAAGCCGGGATTCACCCCTCCACTTT. The J gene is TRBJ1-6, the V gene TRBV7-3; D gene unclear. This CDR3 region has 13 residues. The V end lost 1 base, the J end lost 8 bases, and 6 bases lay between the germline ends. Per germline, CDR1 SGHTA and CDR2 FQGTGA.

The chain is built from TRBV12-3 or TRBV12-4 and TRBJ1-2; D is possibly TRBD1 (6 bases). This CDR3 has 17 residues. V lost 3 bases, J lost 7 bases, and 24 bases lay in between. CDR3 sequence reads: CASSLSLGGGTGFGYTF. The CDR3, as DNA: TGTGCCAGCAGTTTGTCCCTTGGTGGGGGCACTGGATTTGGCTACACCTTC.

The V call is TRBV7-9, the J call TRBJ2-3; a weak D match, TRBD1 (6 bases). V was trimmed by 3 bases and J by 0 bases, leaving 19 bases between them. Germline V lookup: CDR1 SEHNR, CDR2 FQNEAQ (reference sequence). CDR3 length equals 18 residues. The CDR3 bases are TGTGCCAGCAGCTTGTTCCGTGACAGGAGAGTGAGCACAGATACGCAGTATTTT. It encodes CASSLFRDRRVSTDTQYF.

This rearrangement joins TRBV18 to TRBJ2-5; D is possibly TRBD1 (5 bases). V was shortened by 1 base and J by 5 bases, with 29 bases between the two germline ends. The CDR3 runs to 20 residues. Per germline, CDR1 KGHSH and CDR2 LQKENI. CDR3: CASSPLPPTVNLGPLETQYF. The CDR3 DNA sequence: TGTGCCAGCTCACCACTTCCTCCGACAGTAAATCTGGGGCCTCTGGAGACCCAGTACTTC.

The gene calls are TRBV3-1 and TRBJ2-7; D is perhaps TRBD1 (6 bases). The CDR3 extends over 14 amino acids. The germline CDR1 and CDR2 sequences are LGHDT and YNNKEL (reference sequence). V lost 4 bases and J 3 bases, leaving 13 bases between the germline ends. The CDR3 loop is CASSRRDISYEQYF. CDR3 bases: TGTGCCAGCAGCCGACGGGACATTAGCTACGAGCAGTACTTC.

V and J are TRBV9 and TRBJ2-6, with D unresolved. The length of the CDR3 is 17 residues. Germline CDR1 SGDLS, CDR2 YYNGEE. The V end was cut by 0 bases, the J end by 4 bases, with 14 bases between. In nucleotides, the CDR3 is TGTGCCAGCAGCGTAGGCGTCACCCTGTCCGGGGCCAACGTCCTGACTTTC. Its translation: CASSVGVTLSGANVLTF.

V usage is TRBV20-1 and J usage is TRBJ2-7, with 9 nucleotides matching TRBD1. Looked up from germline, CDR1 is DFQATT and CDR2 is SNEGSKA (reference sequence). The CDR3 runs to 13 residues. V lost 3 bases to trimming and J lost 4 bases; unmatched junction nucleotides: 4. CDR3 sequence: CSARTGGLYEQYF. CDR3 in DNA: TGCAGTGCTAGGACAGGGGGTCTGTACGAGCAGTACTTC.

CDR3 nucleotides: TGTGCCACCAGCAGAGATATGGGGGGCGCGGTGCAGTACTTC. Its protein is CATSRDMGGAVQYF. The chain recombines TRBV15 with TRBJ2-7, with D perhaps TRBD1 or TRBD2 (6 bases each). The CDR3 consists of 14 residues. The V end was cut by 0 bases, the J end by 9 bases, with 15 bases between. From germline, CDR1 is LNHNV and CDR2 YYDKDF (reference sequence).

The rearrangement joins TRBV30 to TRBJ2-1; D perhaps matches TRBD2 (6 bases). This CDR3 has 13 residues. Germline CDR1 is GTSNPN and CDR2 is SVGIG (reference sequence). Between the trimmed V and J ends, which lost 1 base and 9 bases, there was a span of 13 bases. CDR3: CAWSETSLIEQFF. DNA for the CDR3: TGTGCCTGGAGTGAGACTAGTCTAATTGAGCAGTTCTTC.

The gene calls are TRBV9 and TRBJ2-2, with D perhaps matching TRBD2 (6 bases). V lost 0 bases, J lost 4 bases, and 13 bases lay in between. The CDR3 extends over 16 amino acids. Germline V lookup: CDR1 SGDLS, CDR2 YYNGEE. DNA of the CDR3: TGTGCCAGCAGCGTAGAATCGGGAGTGATCACCGGGGAGCTGTTTTTT. As protein: CASSVESGVITGELFF.

This chain joins TRBV7-2 and TRBJ2-7; D is uncertain. The CDR3 is 12 amino acids. Germline CDR1 SGHTA, CDR2 FQGNSA. The V gene lost 10 bases and the J gene lost 2 bases, with 12 bases spanning the gap. CDR3 DNA: TGTGCCACCCGCGGTCCGACCTACGAGCAGTACTTC. Translation gives CATRGPTYEQYF.

The V call is TRBV24-1, the J call TRBJ1-2, with D uncertain. The length of the CDR3 is 12 residues. Trimming shortened V by 4 bases and J by 8 bases, and 10 bases separated the two germline ends. Germline V gene lookup returns CDR1 KGHDR and CDR2 SFDVKD. The DNA of the CDR3 is TGTGCCACCAGTGACCCTCGTGGCGGCTACACCTTC. It is translated as CATSDPRGGYTF.

This clonotype has only one observation. The gene calls are TRBV28 and TRBJ2-6; no clear D. Between the trimmed V and J ends, which lost 6 bases and 1 base, there was a span of 16 bases. Germline loops: CDR1 MDHEN, CDR2 SYDVKM. The CDR3 runs 17 residues. In DNA form, the CDR3 reads TGTGCCAGCAGCCCCCCTCCTGCTAGTTCTGGGGCCAACGTCCTGACTTTC. It is translated as CASSPPPASSGANVLTF.

The CDR3 spells CASSLAGRNTEAFF. The CDR3 DNA follows: TGTGCCAGCAGCTTGGCCGGGAGGAACACTGAAGCTTTCTTT. The chain combines TRBV5-4 with TRBJ1-1; D remains unclear. V gave up 0 bases and J gave up 1 base, with 7 bases separating them. The CDR3 length is 14 residues. CDR1 and CDR2 from the germline V gene are SGHNT and YYREEE (reference sequence). Complete variable domain (other parts from reference TRBV5-4 and TRBJ1-1): ETGVTQSPTHLIKTRGQQVTLRCSSQSGHNTVSWYQQALGQGPQFIFQYYREEENGRGNFPPRFSGLQFPNYSSELNVNALELDDSALYLCASSLAGRNTEAFFGQGTRLTVV.

This rearrangement joins TRBV30 to TRBJ2-7; 7 nucleotides match TRBD2. In germline, CDR1 is GTSNPN, CDR2 SVGIG (reference sequence). V trimming: 0 bases; J trimming: 5 bases; junction bases outside the gene matches: 7. The CDR3 is made up of 14 amino acids. The CDR3 loop is CAWSVLPGRDEQYF. DNA for the CDR3: TGTGCCTGGAGTGTACTACCAGGGAGGGACGAGCAGTACTTC.